This TCR beta chain was found in a study of T-cell reconstitution after alpha-beta-depleted transplantation in children. It was with unique molecular identifiers that the TCRbeta library was prepared. Via MiXCR, TCRdb re-called the PCR reads, giving one row per CDR3 protein. In the table there are 250,000 to 300,000 distinct CDR3 sequences, approximately 9.8% of which are singletons. In germline, CDR1 is DFQATT, CDR2 SNEGSKA (reference sequence). The CDR3 covers 15 residues. The V segment lost 6 bases and the J segment 3 bases; nucleotides outside the gene matches: 11. The rearrangement uses TRBV20-1 and TRBJ2-3; 8 bases are shared with TRBD2. This receptor was identified in a human donor who donated a stem cell graft to a child with SCID. The sequencing here drew on PBMCs from the stem cell graft donor, taken from the stem cell graft. CDR3 DNA: TGCAGTGCCCCTTTGGTACTAGCGGTTACAGATACGCAGTATTTT. Translation: CSAPLVLAVTDTQYF.